The 15 T cell receptor beta chains in this list originate from one sample, sequenced in a study of blood T cell repertoires in COVID-19. Here immunoSEQ multiplex PCR was the method, and the copy in TCRdb shows in-frame clones only, minus some. The sample has hundreds of thousands of clones; 87% are singletons. What was sequenced was peripheral blood. These receptors came from a man aged 18 to 35 with active or convalescent COVID-19.

The chain couples TRBV9 to TRBJ2-7; possible D gene TRBD2, 7 bases. The germline gives CDR1 SGDLS, CDR2 YYNGEE. Trimming pared 0 bases from V and 4 bases from J, leaving 14 bases between. The CDR3 has 15 residues. The DNA of the CDR3 is TGTGCCAGCAGCGTAGCCCCAGGGGAGGGATACGAGCAGTACTTC. This gives the protein CASSVAPGEGYEQYF.

V is TRBV27 and J is TRBJ2-7, with 13 bases identical to TRBD2. The CDR3 extends over 15 amino acids. Looked up from germline, CDR1 is MNHEY and CDR2 is SMNVEV (reference sequence). V gave up 5 bases and J gave up 5 bases; unmatched junction bases: 6. CDR3: CASSGTSGKYDEQYF. The CDR3, as DNA: TGTGCCAGCAGTGGGACTAGCGGGAAATATGACGAGCAGTACTTC.

The gene calls are TRBV7-9 and TRBJ2-7, with 8 positions matching TRBD2. Germline values: CDR1 SEHNR, CDR2 FQNEAQ (reference sequence). This CDR3 spans 15 amino acids. Trimming took 5 bases from V and 6 from J; bases not matched to a gene: 12. This chain's CDR3 is CASSQSSGASPEQYF. The CDR3 nucleotides are TGTGCCAGCAGCCAAAGTAGCGGGGCCTCCCCCGAGCAGTACTTC.

This chain links TRBV6-2 or TRBV6-3 with TRBJ2-5; 11 nucleotides line up with TRBD2. With V trimmed by 8 bases and J by 0 bases, 14 bases remained unmatched. The CDR3 contains 18 residues. CDR1 is MNHEY and CDR2 is SVGEGT in the germline V gene. The CDR3 DNA reads TGTGCCAGCCGCCCCTGGACTAGCGGGCGCCTAAACCAAGAGACCCAGTACTTC. It codes for CASRPWTSGRLNQETQYF.

The chain carries TRBV6-6 and TRBJ1-5; D unresolved. Germline CDR1 reads MNHNY; CDR2 reads SVGAGI (reference sequence). V was clipped by 4 bases and J by 1 base, with 8 bases between them. The CDR3 consists of 14 residues. The CDR3 protein is CASSWAGSNQPQHF. The CDR3 region has the DNA TGTGCCAGCAGTTGGGCGGGCAGCAATCAGCCCCAGCATTTT.

V is TRBV4-3 and J is TRBJ1-3; TRBD1 aligns across 8 bases. Germline V CDR1 and CDR2: LGHNA, YSLEER. The CDR3 consists of 17 residues. The trim removed 0 bases at V and 2 bases at J, leaving 6 bases unmatched. The CDR3 nucleotides read TGCGCCAGCAGCCAAGACCAGGACAGGGTTACTGGAAACACCATATATTTT. This translates into CASSQDQDRVTGNTIYF.

The genes are TRBV19 and TRBJ1-5; D unresolved. V was cut by 7 bases and J by 3 bases, with 13 bases left in between. Germline V CDR1 and CDR2: LNHDA, SQIVND (reference sequence). The CDR3 contains 14 residues. This CDR3 is CASTPTRYNQPQHF. CDR3 in DNA: TGTGCCAGTACCCCCACTCGTTACAATCAGCCCCAGCATTTT.

The chain recombines TRBV6-5 with TRBJ2-7; 10 bases align to TRBD1. V was pared by 5 bases and J by 4 bases, with 8 bases of the junction left unmatched. Per germline, CDR1 MNHEY and CDR2 SVGAGI. The CDR3 is 15 residues long. CDR3 sequence reads: CASSPPPDRGYEQYF. The CDR3, as DNA: TGTGCCAGCAGTCCCCCCCCGGACAGGGGGTACGAGCAGTACTTC.

The rearrangement uses TRBV5-5 and TRBJ1-5; the D gene is possibly TRBD1 (6 bases). There are 16 residues in the CDR3. V lost 0 bases and J lost 7, with 17 bases in between. CDR1 is SGHKS, CDR2 YYEKEE, per germline (reference sequence). The CDR3 DNA follows: TGTGCCAGCAGCTTGGACCATACAGGGACCGGGCAGCCCCAGCATTTT. Its protein is CASSLDHTGTGQPQHF.

V usage is TRBV4-3 and J usage is TRBJ1-6, with TRBD1 matching over 10 bases. V was clipped by 2 bases and J by 15 bases; unmatched bases: 10. The V gene's germline CDR1 is LGHNA and CDR2 YSLEER. This CDR3 is 15 amino acids long. The CDR3 sequence: CASSQTGTGDNFLHF. The CDR3 nucleotides read TGCGCCAGCAGCCAAACCGGGACAGGGGATAATTTCCTCCACTTT.

This clone has a single count. The rearrangement links TRBV24-1 to TRBJ2-1; D is unresolved. Per germline, CDR1 KGHDR and CDR2 SFDVKD. V lost 2 bases and J 2 bases, leaving 6 bases between the germline ends. The CDR3 covers 14 residues. CDR3 in amino acids: CATSDSVAYNEQFF. The DNA of the CDR3 is TGTGCCACCAGTGATTCGGTAGCCTACAATGAGCAGTTCTTC.

This chain connects TRBV28 to TRBJ2-7; unclear D gene. The CDR3 is 15 residues long. V shed 0 bases and J shed 6 bases, with 15 bases lying between them. In germline, CDR1 is MDHEN, CDR2 SYDVKM. The CDR3 reads CASSLWSGTDPEQYF. CDR3 bases: TGTGCCAGCAGTTTATGGTCTGGCACAGACCCCGAGCAGTACTTC.

This chain links TRBV7-2 with TRBJ2-3, with D possibly TRBD2 on 6 matching bases. Per germline, CDR1 SGHTA and CDR2 FQGNSA. Trimming removed 4 bases from V and 2 bases from J, with 10 bases in between. The CDR3 has 14 amino acids. This CDR3 is CASSSGGDTDTQYF. The CDR3 nucleotides are TGTGCCAGCAGCTCCGGAGGGGACACAGATACGCAGTATTTT.

The genes are TRBV4-1 and TRBJ1-1, with D uncertain. Germline CDR1 and CDR2: MGHRA and YSYEKL. This CDR3 contains 15 residues. The V gene lost 4 bases and the J gene lost 0 bases, with 12 bases spanning the gap. CDR3 DNA: TGCGCCAGCAGCCTCAACCAGGTTATGAACACTGAAGCTTTCTTT. It codes for CASSLNQVMNTEAFF.

V and J are TRBV19 and TRBJ1-2; D perhaps matches TRBD1 (6 bases). The CDR3 consists of 15 residues. Between the trimmed V and J ends, which lost 5 bases and 1 base, there was a span of 14 bases. Germline loops: CDR1 LNHDA, CDR2 SQIVND (reference sequence). CDR3 sequence (DNA): TGTGCCAGTAGTCAGCCGGGACAACTTAACTATGGCTACACCTTC. Amino acids: CASSQPGQLNYGYTF. The whole variable domain, remainder taken from reference TRBV19 and TRBJ1-2, is DGGITQSPKYLFRKEGQNVTLSCEQNLNHDAMYWYRQDPGQGLRLIYYSQIVNDFQKGDIAEGYSVSREKKESFPLTVTSAQKNPTAFYLCASSQPGQLNYGYTFGSGTRLTVV.